This entry features one T cell receptor (beta chain) sequence. This clone occurred a few times. Its antigen specificity is not known. No much larger clone exists at a distance of one base, and base qualities are not known. Interpreted using the paper, the time point label stands for: about 28 days (+/-7) after the second vaccine dose. Interpreted using the paper, the treatment or condition label stands for: meningococcal conjugate vaccine given as trial control. Vaccinee samples were obtained from the UK trials COV001 and COV002, which included a single-blind randomized controlled phase 2/3 trial of AZD1222 (ChAdOx1 nCoV-19) in healthy adults. Trial participant PBMC samples were collected at day 0 and day 28 after the second dose for TCRbeta chain sequencing. The record originates from a study of T cell responses to AZD1222 COVID-19 vaccine (dated by TCRdb to 2020 to 2023). For the study in its entirety: A total of about 230 trial participants underwent TCR sequencing, of whom some 210 received two doses of AZD1222 and about 25 received two doses of the MenACWY control vaccine. Trial participants were enrolled into age subgroups of 18-55, 56-69 and 70-plus years, which contained approximately 150, 28 and 58 TCR-sequenced participants, respectively. Results and caveats for the whole study, not just this receptor: A significant rise in spike-specific TCR breadth and depth was observed after two AZD1222 doses relative to day 0 and relative to MenACWY recipients. The vaccine-associated CD4 TCRs covered the entire spike protein, and the dominant responses fell in regions 160-218 and 743-854. Participants were mostly white British and included more females than males, and it was suggested by the authors that clonal diversity may have been underestimated. In the small 56-69-year group, the increase in depth fell short of significance, most likely because of low power. No day 14 peak-response samples were available, so repertoires were characterized only after the peak T cell response. Conclusions about previously exposed vaccinees are limited because only five to seven AZD1222 recipients were SARS-CoV-2 seropositive at baseline. Nearly half of unique spike-specific TCRs reportedly recognized epitopes outside regions mutated in the B.1.351 and B.1.1.7 variants.

The CDR3 regions of human TCRbeta chains were analyzed by immunosequencing. As for the authors' bioinformatics: Repertoire TCRs were matched against a reference library of SARS-CoV-2-specific TCRs generated with the MIRA antigen-specificity platform. Breadth was defined as the fraction of unique TCRs that were SARS-CoV-2-associated. Depth was defined as the fraction of total T cells that were SARS-CoV-2-associated. Using the MIRA data, each spike-specific TCR was mapped to the spike region that the TCR reacts to and placed in a CD4 or CD8 class. Log10-transformed breadth and depth values were compared by one-way ANOVA with Sidak's multiple comparisons tests. Not all clones reach the TCRdb copy of this immuneACCESS table, which keeps in-frame sequences only. Checked studies attribute under half of the gap to unresolved V genes and leave the rest unexplained. V and J calls plus clone size are reproduced from that table; the DNA served to infer D and trimming. The sample profile shows under 200,000 clones; approximately 90% of them were found once. Jointly, the top ten make up 3.6% of the sample.

Sequencing was performed on peripheral blood, taken 28 days after the second dose of the MenACWY control vaccine. This receptor was taken from an adult who received the MenACWY meningococcal vaccine as a control.

The nucleotide sequence is given as TGTGCCAGCAGTTATCAGGGGGCGCCAGGATATGGCTACACCTTC. The resulting protein is CASSYQGAPGYGYTF. The rearranged segments are TRBV6-2 or TRBV6-3 and TRBJ1-2; TRBD1 lines up with 8 middle nucleotides. Relative to germline, V is missing 3 bases and J is missing 5 bases, with 8 bases of the junction outside any gene match. The germline V gene provides CDR1 MNHEY and CDR2 SVGEGT. The CDR3 starts with the cysteine, ends with the phenylalanine, and has 15 residues. Solely the CDR3 DNA is kept, with 45 bases framed from the first base.